One and the same sample provided the 23 T cell receptor beta chains below, sequenced in a study of early T cells in non-severe SARS-CoV-2 infection. Each CDR3 protein gets one entry after TCRdb re-called the 5' RACE reads with MiXCR. The repertoire consists of some 110,000 distinct CDR3 sequences, with 15% occurring once and the leading ten covering about a fifth. Sequenced: whole blood. Source of these receptors: an adult who was a healthcare worker with PCR-confirmed SARS-CoV-2 infection or an uninfected control (not recorded which).

V usage is TRBV29-1 and J usage is TRBJ2-4, with D tentatively TRBD1 (6 bases). Looked up from germline, CDR1 is SQVTM and CDR2 is ANQGSEA. CDR3 length: 14 amino acids. For the CDR3, the DNA is TGCCGCGCTGGGCCGACAGGATACGGAAACATTCAGTACTTC. This sequence encodes CRAGPTGYGNIQYF.

This clonotype was counted between two and nine times. This chain links TRBV12-3 or TRBV12-4 with TRBJ1-1; D is uncertain. Between the trimmed V and J ends, which lost 7 bases and 1 base, there was a span of 16 bases. This CDR3 spans 15 amino acids. CDR3 loop: CASKILLLRNTEAFF. DNA for the CDR3: TGTGCCAGCAAAATCCTGCTCCTTCGGAACACTGAAGCTTTCTTT.

The chain carries TRBV2 and TRBJ2-3; TRBD2 matches at 9 bases. CDR3 length equals 15 residues. Germline V CDR1 and CDR2: SNHLY, FYNNEI. J was trimmed by 9 bases and V by 6 bases; bases with no gene match: 13. The CDR3: CASRVAGEPPGTQYF. CDR3 nucleotides: TGTGCCAGCAGGGTAGCGGGGGAGCCCCCTGGAACGCAGTATTTT.

This clonotype came up a few times. V gene TRBV7-9 combines with J gene TRBJ2-2; D is uncertain. V was trimmed by 4 bases and J by 2 bases, leaving 5 bases between them. This CDR3 is 13 amino acids long. The germline CDR1 and CDR2 sequences are SEHNR and FQNEAQ (reference sequence). The CDR3 here is CASSYINTGELFF. DNA for the CDR3: TGTGCCAGCAGCTACATAAACACCGGGGAGCTGTTTTTT.

This clonotype was detected a few times. The rearrangement uses TRBV7-8 and TRBJ2-7; D is uncertain. With 3 bases removed from V and 2 bases from J, the gap between germline ends came to 11 bases. This CDR3 is built from 14 residues. Germline V gene sequence: CDR1 SGHVS, CDR2 FQNEAQ. In nucleotides, the CDR3 is TGTGCCAGCAGCTTCCCGGGTCTTACCTACGAGCAGTACTTC. Protein product: CASSFPGLTYEQYF.

This clonotype came up many times. V usage is TRBV29-1 and J usage is TRBJ2-5, with D perhaps assigned TRBD1 or TRBD2 (5 bases each). Germline CDR1 reads SQVTM; CDR2 reads ANQGSEA. Trimming cost V 4 bases and J 1 base, with 7 bases left between them. The CDR3 is 12 amino acids. This CDR3 is CSVVRGQETQYF. CDR3 nucleotides: TGCAGCGTTGTGAGGGGCCAAGAGACCCAGTACTTC.

This clonotype was seen many times. This sequence joins TRBV27 and TRBJ2-1; perhaps TRBD2 as D (5 bases). The CDR3 is 13 residues long. The germline V gene has CDR1 MNHEY and CDR2 SMNVEV (reference sequence). V was trimmed by 7 bases and J by 7 bases, leaving 14 bases between them. Here the CDR3 reads CASTPLRGNEQFF. The CDR3 region has the DNA TGTGCCAGCACCCCCCTCCGAGGGAATGAGCAGTTCTTC.

This clonotype was picked up a small number of times. The chain couples TRBV29-1 to TRBJ1-2; no clear D. CDR3 length equals 12 residues. In germline, CDR1 is SQVTM, CDR2 ANQGSEA. Deletions cut 0 bases from V and 6 bases from J, with 8 bases between. The CDR3 nucleotides are TGCAGCGTTGAAGACACAGACCATGGCTACACCTTC. It codes for CSVEDTDHGYTF. Full variable domain (rest looked up from reference TRBV29-1 and TRBJ1-2): SAVISQKPSRDICQRGTSLTIQCQVDSQVTMMFWYRQQPGQSLTLIATANQGSEATYESGFVIDKFPISRPNLTFSTLTVSNMSPEDSSIYLCSVEDTDHGYTFGSGTRLTVV.

This clonotype was counted once. The chain joins TRBV7-3 to TRBJ2-3, with D unclear. This CDR3 comprises 17 residues. With 3 bases removed from V and 0 bases from J, the gap between germline ends came to 16 bases. The germline gives CDR1 SGHTA, CDR2 FQGTGA. Written as DNA, the CDR3 is TGTGCCAGCAGCTTTGGAGTTAGCTCCTTCAGCACAGATACGCAGTATTTT. It codes for CASSFGVSSFSTDTQYF.

The V call is TRBV7-8, the J call TRBJ1-5; D call uncertain. V was cut by 0 bases and J by 3 bases, with 6 bases left in between. Germline assignment: CDR1 SGHVS and CDR2 FQNEAQ. CDR3 length: 14 amino acids. The CDR3 sequence: CASSLASANQPQHF. The CDR3 coding sequence is TGTGCCAGCAGCTTAGCGAGTGCCAATCAGCCCCAGCATTTT.

This clonotype occurred a few times. The chain has TRBV5-4 and TRBJ2-2; TRBD1 might be the D (6 bases). The CDR3 contains 17 residues. V was pared by 0 bases and J by 4 bases, with 16 bases between. Germline CDR1 reads SGHNT; CDR2 reads YYREEE (reference sequence). The chain's CDR3 is CASSLAAIRGSTGELFF. In DNA, the CDR3 is TGTGCCAGCAGCTTGGCCGCAATCAGGGGATCCACCGGGGAGCTGTTTTTT.

The chain couples TRBV27 to TRBJ1-5; D gene uncertain. The V end lost 5 bases, the J end lost 7 bases, and 12 bases lay between the germline ends. CDR1 is MNHEY and CDR2 is SMNVEV in the germline V gene (reference sequence). The CDR3 length is 13 residues. The CDR3 coding sequence is TGTGCCAGCAGTATCTCCCGGACGCAGCCCCAGCATTTT. The encoded protein is CASSISRTQPQHF.

This clonotype was recorded at least ten times. The V call is TRBV18, the J call TRBJ2-7; D may correspond to TRBD1 or TRBD2 (7 bases each). The CDR3 consists of 15 residues. V shed 1 base and J shed 4 bases, with 14 bases lying between them. Per the germline V gene, CDR1 is KGHSH and CDR2 is LQKENI. CDR3 in DNA: TGTGCCAGCTCACCACTTAGACAGGGAGGGTACGAGCAGTACTTC. Translation gives CASSPLRQGGYEQYF.

This clonotype is medium-sized by share. This sequence joins TRBV4-2 and TRBJ2-1, with unresolved D. Trimming shortened V by 4 bases and J by 2 bases, and 12 bases separated the two germline ends. Germline CDR1 and CDR2: LGHNA and YNFKEQ. The CDR3 loop spans 15 amino acids. CDR3 DNA sequence: TGTGCCAGCAGCCCCGAGACGGAAACCTACAATGAGCAGTTCTTC. It translates to CASSPETETYNEQFF.

This clonotype has more than one count but fewer than ten. J is TRBJ1-1 and V is TRBV3-2; no DNA check was done on the table's D call, TRBD1. TRBV3-2 is a recognized pseudogene. The CDR3 totals 14 residues. The CDR3 spells CASSQLQGNTEAFF. DNA for the CDR3: TGTGCCAGCAGCCAATTACAGGGTAACACTGAAGCTTTCTTT.

This clonotype was seen only a few times. This sequence joins TRBV20-1 and TRBJ2-2; 7 nucleotides agree with TRBD1. Trimming at V came to 6 bases and at J to 0 bases, leaving 4 bases not matched to a gene. Germline CDR1 reads DFQATT; CDR2 reads SNEGSKA (reference sequence). This CDR3 has 14 amino acids. CDR3: CSARDSPNTGELFF. As DNA, the CDR3 is TGCAGTGCGAGGGACAGCCCGAACACCGGGGAGCTGTTTTTT.

The rearrangement uses TRBV5-1 and TRBJ1-1; TRBD1 agrees at 7 bases. There are 16 residues in the CDR3. V gave up 0 bases and J gave up 1 base; unmatched junction bases: 6. Germline-derived CDR1 and CDR2 are SGHRS and YFSETQ. Written as DNA, the CDR3 is TGCGCCAGCAGCTTGGGGGACCGACAGGGGAACACTGAAGCTTTCTTT. Protein product: CASSLGDRQGNTEAFF.

This clonotype showed up just once. Without the conserved terminal phenylalanine or tryptophan, this CDR3 likely stems from a read error. This rearrangement joins TRBV3-1 to TRBJ2-3, with 7 bases fitting TRBD1. Losses at the gene ends were 4 bases for V and 4 bases for J; bases not matched to a gene: 8. CDR1 LGHDT and CDR2 YNNKEL come from the germline V gene (reference sequence). The CDR3 is 15 residues long. CDR3 DNA: TGTGCCAGCAGCCCGCCGACAGGGCGATCAGATACGCAGTATTTA. Its translation is CASSPPTGRSDTQYL.

Notes on this clonotype: At one boundary the junction diverges from the germline segment, which might be a read error. CDR3 coding DNA: TGTGCCAGCAGCCCCGGAGGAGCGGGGGGGCCATCGAGGAATGAGCAATTCTTC. Translating gives CASSPGGAGGPSRNEQFF. The V call is TRBV11-1, the J call TRBJ2-1, with 10 positions matching TRBD2. Germline CDR1 is SGHAT and CDR2 is FQDESV (reference sequence). This CDR3 is built from 18 residues.

V and J are TRBV20-1 and TRBJ2-7; D remains unclear. Trimming left V 3 bases short and J 0 bases short, with 15 bases between. Looked up from germline, CDR1 is DFQATT and CDR2 is SNEGSKA (reference sequence). This CDR3 contains 15 residues. CDR3 nucleotides: TGCAGTGCTAGTGGTGGTGTCGGGTTCTCCTACGAGCAGTACTTC. Amino acid sequence: CSASGGVGFSYEQYF.

The chain joins TRBV25-1 to TRBJ2-7; 9 nucleotides match TRBD1. The CDR3 sequence is 16 residues long. V was clipped by 5 bases and J by 4 bases; unmatched bases: 12. Per the germline V gene, CDR1 is MGHDK and CDR2 is SYGVNS. CDR3 residues: CASSQSGTGPEYEQYF. The DNA for the CDR3 is TGTGCCAGCAGTCAGTCCGGGACAGGGCCGGAGTACGAGCAGTACTTC.

The chain links TRBV30 to TRBJ2-5, with D maybe TRBD2 (7 bases). The CDR3 extends over 15 amino acids. CDR1 is GTSNPN and CDR2 is SVGIG in the germline V gene (reference sequence). Trimming shortened V by 0 bases and J by 5 bases, and 16 bases separated the two germline ends. CDR3 coding DNA: TGTGCCTGGAGTGTTCGGGGGGCCGGAGTGGAGACCCAGTACTTC. Protein sequence: CAWSVRGAGVETQYF. Full variable domain (missing parts from reference TRBV30 and TRBJ2-5): SQTIHQWPATLVQPVGSPLSLECTVEGTSNPNLYWYRQAAGRGLQLLFYSVGIGQISSEVPQNLSASRPQDRQFILSSKKLLLSDSGFYLCAWSVRGAGVETQYFGPGTRLLVL.

This clonotype has just a few counts. The V and J genes are TRBV20-1 and TRBJ1-2, with no clear D. Per the germline V gene, CDR1 is DFQATT and CDR2 is SNEGSKA (reference sequence). The CDR3 spans 14 residues. Trimming took 1 base from V and 0 from J, leaving 9 bases between them. The CDR3 nucleotides are TGCAGTGCTAGAGTCCCAGACCCTAACTATGGCTACACCTTC. Amino acids: CSARVPDPNYGYTF.